These 18 T cell receptor beta chains were sequenced from one sample in a study of kidney transplant recipient with SARS-CoV-2 infection. MiXCR, applied by TCRdb to the reads, yields one record per CDR3 protein. This sample carries some 220,000 distinct CDR3 sequences, under 35% of them seen once, and the ten largest clones take under 9.5%. Sample: a blood sample, taken at baseline and between days 110 and 120 from a kidney transplant recipient. These receptors were collected from a male patient in his 30s who had COVID-19 and was a kidney transplant recipient. The T cells may partly be graft donor cells.

As for this clonotype: A far larger clone is one nucleotide away, so this likely arose from a read error. The chain couples TRBV7-6 to TRBJ2-1; 9 bases agree with TRBD1. V lost 5 bases and J lost 5; bases outside the gene matches: 10. The CDR3 has 16 amino acids. Germline CDR1 SGHVS, CDR2 FNYEAQ. DNA for the CDR3: TGTGCCAGCAGCGTAACCGGGACAGGGACCCACAATGAGCAGTTCTTC. Translated: CASSVTGTGTHNEQFF.

About this clonotype: A much larger clone differs by one base, so this may be a read error. The chain couples TRBV10-3 to TRBJ2-5; 8 bases are shared with TRBD1. The germline V gene encodes CDR1 ENHRY and CDR2 SYGVKD. CDR3 length: 12 residues. This CDR3 reads CAVSESQGEQYF. The CDR3 DNA is TGTGCCGTCAGTGAGTCACAGGGGGAGCAGTACTTC.

This chain connects TRBV7-6 to TRBJ1-2; D is unresolved. Germline loops: CDR1 SGHVS, CDR2 FNYEAQ. Trimming pared 5 bases from V and 4 bases from J, leaving 23 bases between. The CDR3 totals 17 residues. Written as DNA, the CDR3 is TGTGCCAGCAGCAATCGTTCTGAACCTCGAAAGACCTATGGCTACACCTTC. Protein: CASSNRSEPRKTYGYTF.

This chain connects TRBV7-9 to TRBJ1-1, with D possibly TRBD1 on 6 matching bases. Between the trimmed V and J ends, which lost 5 bases and 6 bases, there was a span of 13 bases. This CDR3 spans 13 amino acids. Germline V gives CDR1 SEHNR, CDR2 FQNEAQ (reference sequence). The CDR3 loop is CASSPGDGSEAFF. The CDR3 DNA reads as TGTGCCAGCAGCCCAGGGGATGGGTCTGAAGCTTTCTTT.

The DNA of the CDR3 is TGTGCCAGCAGCCACGGACTAGCGGGAGGGTACAATGAGCAGTTCTTC. Its translation: CASSHGLAGGYNEQFF. The chain carries TRBV7-9 and TRBJ2-1; 15 positions agree with TRBD2. The junction had 3 bases not matched to a gene; V was cut back by 5 bases and J by 4 bases. This CDR3 is 16 amino acids long. Germline V CDR1 and CDR2: SEHNR, FQNEAQ (reference sequence).

This clonotype was detected ten times or more. This sequence joins TRBV18 and TRBJ1-1; 8 bases align to TRBD1. J was trimmed by 1 base and V by 0 bases; bases with no gene match: 4. The CDR3 sequence is 16 residues long. The germline gives CDR1 KGHSH, CDR2 LQKENI. CDR3 residues: CASSPPDRVTNTEAFF. The CDR3, as DNA: TGTGCCAGCTCACCACCGGACAGGGTCACGAACACTGAAGCTTTCTTT. Full variable domain (outside the CDR3, taken from reference TRBV18 and TRBJ1-1): NAGVMQNPRHLVRRRGQEARLRCSPMKGHSHVYWYRQLPEEGLKFMVYLQKENIIDESGMPKERFSAEFPKEGPSILRIQQVVRGDSAAYFCASSPPDRVTNTEAFFGQGTRLTVV.

This clonotype was counted ten times or more. This chain joins TRBV5-1 and TRBJ2-3; D perhaps matches TRBD2 (5 bases). The CDR3 is 13 amino acids. V lost 4 bases to trimming and J lost 2 bases, with 8 bases between them. Germline CDR1 SGHRS, CDR2 YFSETQ. As DNA, the CDR3 is TGCGCCAGCAGCCCCGGGGTCACAGATACGCAGTATTTT. This gives the protein CASSPGVTDTQYF.

As concerns this clonotype: This could be a read error, since a much larger clone is one nucleotide away. The chain is built from TRBV29-1 and TRBJ2-2; weak D call: TRBD1 (5 bases). The CDR3 contains 12 residues. V was cut by 8 bases and J by 1 base, with 8 bases left in between. Germline CDR1 and CDR2: SQVTM and ANQGSEA. CDR3 loop: CSLGQNTGELFF. CDR3 in DNA: TGCAGCCTTGGACAGAACACCGGGGAGCTGTTTTTT.

This clonotype was found many times. The V call is TRBV28, the J call TRBJ2-7; 7 bases fit TRBD2. J lost 4 bases, V lost 1 base, and 7 bases had no gene match. Per the germline V gene, CDR1 is MDHEN and CDR2 is SYDVKM. The CDR3 has 15 amino acids. The CDR3 region has the DNA TGTGCCAGCAGTTTATATGCGGGAGAAGTGTACGAGCAGTACTTC. It is translated as CASSLYAGEVYEQYF.

Worth noting for this clonotype: A clone one base away is much larger, so this may be a read error. The V gene is TRBV4-3, the J gene TRBJ1-2; no clear D gene. Trimming pared 5 bases from V and 4 bases from J, leaving 23 bases between. The germline V gene encodes CDR1 LGHNA and CDR2 YSLEER. The CDR3 is 17 amino acids. CDR3 loop: CASSTGRGRQKTYGYTF. In DNA, the CDR3 is TGCGCCAGCAGCACGGGTAGAGGACGTCAAAAGACCTATGGCTACACCTTC.

Comments on this clonotype: A clone one base away is much larger, so this may be a read error. The chain's CDR3 is CATRIVRDWNYNGQFF. CDR3 nucleotides: TGTGCCACCAGAATAGTCCGGGACTGGAACTACAATGGGCAGTTCTTC. The chain has TRBV24-1 and TRBJ2-1; TRBD2 might be the D (6 bases). The CDR3 runs 16 residues. Germline V CDR1 and CDR2: KGHDR, SFDVKD.

Turning to this clonotype: It is likely a read error, because the conserved phenylalanine at the end of the CDR3 is missing. This chain uses TRBV18 with TRBJ2-5, with D tentatively TRBD1 (6 bases). Trimming removed 7 bases at V and 2 bases at J, with 11 bases between. Germline V CDR1 and CDR2: KGHSH, LQKENI. There are 13 residues in the CDR3. As DNA, the CDR3 is TGTGCCAGCTTATCCGGGACACAAGAGACCCAGTACCTC. Protein sequence: CASLSGTQETQYL.

Points on this clonotype: Since a much larger clone is just one base distant, this may be a read error. The CDR3 protein is CASSLQQNTGELFF. In DNA, the CDR3 is TGTGCCAGCAGCCTACAACAGAACACCGGGGAGCTGTTTTTT. The V and J genes are TRBV7-6 and TRBJ2-2; the D is unclear. The CDR3 loop spans 14 amino acids. Germline lookup yields CDR1 SGHVS and CDR2 FNYEAQ. Trimming cost V 5 bases and J 1 base, with 8 bases left between them.

Concerning this clonotype itself: A much more abundant neighbour one base away suggests this may be a read error. V usage is TRBV6-1 and J usage is TRBJ2-3; 15 bases agree with TRBD2. The CDR3 covers 20 residues. Per germline, CDR1 MNHNS and CDR2 SASEGT. Trimming took 5 bases from V and 0 from J; bases not matched to a gene: 12. The CDR3 here is CASSPPASGLAGGSTDTQYF. The CDR3 coding sequence is TGTGCCAGCAGTCCCCCCGCCTCGGGACTAGCGGGAGGAAGCACAGATACGCAGTATTTT.

This clonotype was recorded many times. The rearrangement links TRBV20-1 to TRBJ1-2, with D uncertain. The CDR3 covers 16 residues. Germline assignment: CDR1 DFQATT and CDR2 SNEGSKA (reference sequence). The germline V and J ends were trimmed by 5 bases and 4 bases, with 23 bases remaining between them. The CDR3, as DNA: TGCAGTGCTGAATATGGGCTGTTTCGAAAGACCTATGGCTACACCTTC. Translated, it gives CSAEYGLFRKTYGYTF.

This clonotype was observed many times. The chain uses TRBV12-3 or TRBV12-4 and TRBJ1-6; 9 nucleotides align to TRBD1. Trimming cost V 1 base and J 9 bases; bases outside gene matches: 10. The CDR3 totals 17 residues. In DNA form, the CDR3 reads TGTGCCAGCAGTTTAGGGCGTTCGACAGGGGGAGGTTCACCCCTCCACTTT. Protein product: CASSLGRSTGGGSPLHF.

Many counts were recorded for this clonotype. This rearrangement joins TRBV2 to TRBJ1-4; D remains ambiguous. Trimming removed 6 bases from V and 10 bases from J, with 9 bases in between. Germline CDR1 is SNHLY and CDR2 is FYNNEI. This CDR3 contains 11 residues. The CDR3 is CASRLSGKLFF. The DNA for the CDR3 is TGTGCCAGCAGATTATCGGGAAAACTGTTTTTT. The complete variable domain, with remaining parts taken from reference TRBV2 and TRBJ1-4, reads EPEVTQTPSHQVTQMGQEVILRCVPISNHLYFYWYRQILGQKVEFLVSFYNNEISEKSEIFDDQFSVERPDGSNFTLKIRSTKLEDSAMYFCASRLSGKLFFGSGTQLSVL.

Regarding this clonotype: This may arise from a read error, as a much more abundant clone is one base away. No conserved phenylalanine or tryptophan is present at the end of the CDR3, so a read error is the likely explanation. The rearrangement uses TRBV5-8 and TRBJ1-1; no reliable D call. The germline V and J ends were trimmed by 2 bases and 1 base, with 6 bases remaining between them. CDR3 length equals 13 residues. Germline CDR1 reads SGHTS; CDR2 reads YDEGEE. The CDR3 DNA follows: TGTGCCAGCAGCTTAGACCGGAACACTGAAGCTTTCGTT. Translating it yields CASSLDRNTEAFV.